The rows below give T cell receptor beta chains drawn from one sample of a study of cytomegalovirus exposure and HLA in healthy donors. Sequenced by immunoSEQ multiplex PCR; TCRdb stores in-frame clones only, minus some. The sample has 300,000 or so clones; 84% are singletons. What was sequenced was PBMCs. These receptors were taken from a woman aged 40 to 55 in good health and CMV-seropositive. Both conserved end residues are part of each CDR3. The D gene is left open where the match is weak. Size values are once, few and many counts, or a class for expanded clones, and some rows have none.

j_call clone_size d_call v_call cdr3_aa cdr3_nt
TRBJ2-5 - - TRBV27 CAAAPLSGQETQYF TGTGCCGCCGCCCCTCTGTCGGGGCAAGAGACCCAGTACTTC
TRBJ2-2 once TRBD2 TRBV7-6 CASSTTASGPITGELFF TGTGCCAGCAGCACGACAGCTAGCGGGCCGATAACCGGGGAGCTGTTTTTT
TRBJ2-6 - - TRBV11-3 CASSLGWVGFVPPVLTF TGTGCCAGCAGCTTAGGGTGGGTGGGCTTCGTTCCCCCCGTCCTGACTTTC
TRBJ1-2 - TRBD1 TRBV5-1 CASSSGQGPNYGYTF TGCGCCAGCAGCAGTGGACAGGGGCCTAACTATGGCTACACCTTC
TRBJ2-7 - - TRBV27 CASSFLGQGLGPYEQYF TGTGCCAGCAGTTTCCTGGGCCAAGGCTTGGGCCCTTACGAGCAGTACTTC
TRBJ1-4 - - TRBV28 CASSFPGTSDEKLFF TGTGCCAGCAGTTTCCCCGGGACATCGGATGAAAAACTGTTTTTT
TRBJ2-7 once TRBD2 TRBV15 CATGDLAGPPNEQYF TGTGCCACCGGTGATTTAGCGGGGCCCCCTAACGAGCAGTACTTC
TRBJ2-7 - - TRBV15 CATSRQQGSRGYEQYF TGTGCCACCAGCAGACAACAGGGATCGAGGGGGTACGAGCAGTACTTC
TRBJ2-1 - TRBD2 TRBV7-2 CASSFGSGLAAYNEQFF TGTGCCAGCAGCTTTGGTTCTGGTCTAGCGGCCTACAATGAGCAGTTCTTC
TRBJ1-5 - TRBD1 TRBV9 CASSSGTGYNQPQHF TGTGCCAGCAGCTCCGGGACAGGGTACAATCAGCCCCAGCATTTT
TRBJ2-3 - - TRBV7-2 CASSLVGSRVTDTQYF TGTGCCAGCAGCTTAGTTGGTAGTCGAGTAACAGATACGCAGTATTTT
TRBJ1-1 - - TRBV18 CASSPGHYGTEAFF TGTGCCAGCTCACCTGGACATTACGGCACTGAAGCTTTCTTT
TRBJ2-1 - TRBD2 TRBV28 CASSEGTSGSHEQFF TGTGCCAGCAGTGAAGGGACTAGCGGGAGCCATGAGCAGTTCTTC
TRBJ2-5 - TRBD1 TRBV7-9 CSSSTGTGWGQETQYF TGTTCCAGCAGCACCGGGACAGGGTGGGGACAAGAGACCCAGTACTTC
TRBJ1-6 - - TRBV5-4 CASSQDRSNSPLHF TGTGCCAGCAGCCAAGACAGATCTAATTCACCCCTCCACTTT
TRBJ1-5 - - TRBV6-6 CASRSGGSNQPQHF TGTGCCAGCAGATCCGGGGGTAGCAATCAGCCCCAGCATTTT
TRBJ1-5 - TRBD1 TRBV28 CASSSGTGPFNQPQHF TGTGCCAGCAGTTCAGGGACAGGACCATTCAATCAGCCCCAGCATTTT
TRBJ2-7 - TRBD1 TRBV7-2 CASSATGEYYEQYF TGTGCCAGCAGCGCCACAGGGGAGTACTACGAGCAGTACTTC
TRBJ2-7 - - TRBV6-6 CASSYEVGVYEQYF TGTGCCAGCAGTTACGAGGTCGGGGTCTACGAGCAGTACTTC
TRBJ1-4 - TRBD1 TRBV5-6 CASSLGDSNNEKLFF TGTGCCAGCAGCTTGGGGGACAGTAATAATGAAAAACTGTTTTTT
TRBJ1-4 - - TRBV28 CASSGASEKLFF TGTGCCAGCAGTGGGGCGAGTGAAAAACTGTTTTTT
TRBJ2-1 - - TRBV5-6 CASSPFAGWNEQFF TGTGCCAGCAGCCCGTTTGCGGGATGGAATGAGCAGTTCTTC
TRBJ1-6 - - TRBV30 CAWSVGTPLGSPLHF TGTGCCTGGAGTGTGGGGACACCCCTAGGATCACCCCTCCACTTT